Listed here are 14 T cell receptor beta chains from one sample, sequenced in a study of pediatric ulcerative colitis. The table came from immunoSEQ multiplex PCR; TCRdb's copy has only in-frame clones and leaves some out. The table has tens of thousands of clones, less than 90% seen once. Specimen: blood. The receptors originated from a boy under 18 with severe ulcerative colitis.

This chain connects TRBV11-3 to TRBJ2-5, with D perhaps matching TRBD2 (5 bases). The V end lost 2 bases, the J end lost 0 bases, and 10 bases lay between the germline ends. This CDR3 spans 15 amino acids. The germline V gene has CDR1 SGHNT and CDR2 YENEEA. CDR3: CASSLRSRDQETQYF. CDR3 nucleotides: TGTGCCAGCAGCTTACGCTCGCGGGACCAAGAGACCCAGTACTTC.

The sample holds one count of this clone. The chain carries TRBV28 and TRBJ2-5; D is perhaps TRBD1 or TRBD2 (5 bases each). Deletions cut 5 bases from V and 4 bases from J, with 11 bases between. There are 13 residues in the CDR3. Germline V CDR1 and CDR2: MDHEN, SYDVKM. CDR3 in DNA: TGTGCCAGCAGTGCCTCGAGGGGAGAGACCCAGTACTTC. Its translation is CASSASRGETQYF.

J is TRBJ2-2 and V is TRBV6-5; D gene unclear. Looked up from germline, CDR1 is MNHEY and CDR2 is SVGAGI. With 6 bases removed from V and 0 bases from J, the gap between germline ends came to 11 bases. This CDR3 region has 15 residues. The CDR3 DNA sequence: TGTGCCAGCAGCGAGACAAGATCGAACACCGGGGAGCTGTTTTTT. Translated: CASSETRSNTGELFF.

The chain links TRBV7-9 to TRBJ2-1, with TRBD1 as a possible D gene (6 bases). CDR3 size: 16 residues. CDR1 and CDR2 (germline): SEHNR, FQNEAQ (reference sequence). Trimming cost V 4 bases and J 2 bases, with 15 bases left between them. DNA for the CDR3: TGTGCCAGCAGCTCCCCAGGGGAGCAGACCTACAATGAGCAGTTCTTC. Translation: CASSSPGEQTYNEQFF.

The chain carries TRBV6-5 and TRBJ2-7; D perhaps matches TRBD2 (6 bases). The CDR3 is 14 residues long. Deletions cut 6 bases from V and 2 bases from J, with 14 bases between. Germline V gene data show CDR1 as MNHEY and CDR2 as SVGAGI. The CDR3 DNA sequence: TGTGCCAGCAGCATTACTAGCTTCCCCTACGAGCAGTACTTC. This codes for CASSITSFPYEQYF.

As to this clone: Germline and junction disagree at one end, which may indicate a read error. V is TRBV4-1 and J is TRBJ1-4, with D tentatively TRBD1 (6 bases). Germline loops: CDR1 MGHRA, CDR2 YSYEKL. CDR3 length: 16 amino acids. In DNA form, the CDR3 reads TGCACCAGCAGCCAAGATATGTCGGGGGGCGCAGGAAAACTGTTTTTT. Translated, it gives CTSSQDMSGGAGKLFF.

As for this clone: Mismatch with germline at one junction end may stem from a read error. The chain joins TRBV29-1 to TRBJ1-1; tentatively, D is TRBD1 (6 bases). Germline V CDR1 and CDR2: SQVTM, ANQGSEA. The CDR3 extends over 13 amino acids. The CDR3 DNA reads as TGCGGCGTCCCGCAGACAGGCTACACTGAAGCTTTCTTT. Translation gives CGVPQTGYTEAFF.

The chain links TRBV2 to TRBJ1-4, with 7 nucleotides matching TRBD1. The CDR3 consists of 13 residues. CDR1 and CDR2 from the germline V gene are SNHLY and FYNNEI. The junction had 3 bases not matched to a gene; V was cut back by 7 bases and J by 4 bases. CDR3 sequence: CASTGTVNEKLFF. DNA of the CDR3: TGTGCCAGCACCGGGACAGTTAATGAAAAACTGTTTTTT.

This rearrangement joins TRBV6-1 to TRBJ2-2; 8 bases are shared with TRBD1. Germline values: CDR1 MNHNS, CDR2 SASEGT. CDR3 length equals 14 residues. The junction had 8 bases not matched to a gene; V was cut back by 6 bases and J by 8 bases. Here the CDR3 reads CASRDRASRGELFF. CDR3 sequence (DNA): TGTGCCAGCAGGGACAGGGCGAGTAGGGGGGAGCTGTTTTTT.

This clone was seen a single time. The chain links TRBV6-1 to TRBJ2-6, with 7 bases matching TRBD1. There are 17 residues in the CDR3. With 3 bases clipped from V and 0 bases from J, the junction kept 5 bases outside the gene matches. Germline values: CDR1 MNHNS, CDR2 SASEGT. This CDR3 reads CASSDGTVFSGANVLTF. The CDR3 bases are TGTGCCAGCAGTGACGGGACAGTCTTCTCTGGGGCCAACGTCCTGACTTTC.

The rearrangement links TRBV10-3 to TRBJ2-2, with D possibly TRBD2 on 6 matching bases. V was pared by 6 bases and J by 7 bases, with 12 bases between. The CDR3 covers 13 residues. The V gene's germline CDR1 is ENHRY and CDR2 SYGVKD. As DNA, the CDR3 is TGTGCCATCAGCGGGAGCTTCGACGGGGAGCTGTTTTTT. It translates to CAISGSFDGELFF.

The gene calls are TRBV19 and TRBJ2-2; D is possibly TRBD1 or TRBD2 (5 bases each). The CDR3 is made up of 15 amino acids. The ends were cut back, 6 bases at V and 4 bases at J, with 15 bases in the middle. Germline V gene sequence: CDR1 LNHDA, CDR2 SQIVND (reference sequence). The chain's CDR3 is CASSPGPRITGELFF. In DNA, the CDR3 is TGTGCCAGTAGCCCGGGACCGAGAATCACCGGGGAGCTGTTTTTT. The full variable domain, in which reference TRBV19 and TRBJ2-2 provide the parts outside the CDR3, is DGGITQSPKYLFRKEGQNVTLSCEQNLNHDAMYWYRQDPGQGLRLIYYSQIVNDFQKGDIAEGYSVSREKKESFPLTVTSAQKNPTAFYLCASSPGPRITGELFFGEGSRLTVL.

V and J are TRBV30 and TRBJ1-2; D might be TRBD1 (5 bases). The CDR3 is 14 residues long. In germline, CDR1 is GTSNPN, CDR2 SVGIG (reference sequence). The ends were cut back, 4 bases at V and 1 base at J, with 13 bases in the middle. CDR3 in amino acids: CAWMGRPHNYGYTF. CDR3 nucleotides: TGTGCCTGGATGGGGCGGCCTCATAACTATGGCTACACCTTC. The full variable domain, in which reference TRBV30 and TRBJ1-2 provide the parts outside the CDR3, is SQTIHQWPATLVQPVGSPLSLECTVEGTSNPNLYWYRQAAGRGLQLLFYSVGIGQISSEVPQNLSASRPQDRQFILSSKKLLLSDSGFYLCAWMGRPHNYGYTFGSGTRLTVV.

The CDR3 DNA is TGTGCCTCGAGACAGGGAAAGGACACTGAAGCTTTCTTT. Translating gives CASRQGKDTEAFF. The J gene is TRBJ1-1, the V gene TRBV30; TRBD1 aligns across 7 bases. CDR1 GTSNPN and CDR2 SVGIG come from the germline V gene (reference sequence). The CDR3 loop spans 13 amino acids. V gave up 7 bases and J gave up 3 bases; unmatched junction bases: 8.